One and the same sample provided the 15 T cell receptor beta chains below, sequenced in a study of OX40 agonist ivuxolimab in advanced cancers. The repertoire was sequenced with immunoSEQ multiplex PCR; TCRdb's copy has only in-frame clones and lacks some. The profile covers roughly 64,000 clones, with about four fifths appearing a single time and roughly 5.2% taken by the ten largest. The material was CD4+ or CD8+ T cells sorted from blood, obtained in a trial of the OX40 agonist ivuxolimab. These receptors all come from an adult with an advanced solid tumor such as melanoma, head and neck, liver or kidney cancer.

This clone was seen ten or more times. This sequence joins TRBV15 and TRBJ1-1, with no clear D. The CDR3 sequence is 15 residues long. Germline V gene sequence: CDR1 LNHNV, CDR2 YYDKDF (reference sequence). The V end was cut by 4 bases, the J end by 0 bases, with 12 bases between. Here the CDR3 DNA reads TGTGCCACCAGCAAGTATGGTAGCCTGAACACTGAAGCTTTCTTT. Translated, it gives CATSKYGSLNTEAFF.

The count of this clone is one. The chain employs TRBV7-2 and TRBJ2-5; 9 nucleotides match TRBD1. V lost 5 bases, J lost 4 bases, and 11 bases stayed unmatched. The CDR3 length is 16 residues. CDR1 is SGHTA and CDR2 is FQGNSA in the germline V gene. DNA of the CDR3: TGTGCCAGCAGCCGTGGGTCGGGACAGGGAACAGAGACCCAGTACTTC. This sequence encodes CASSRGSGQGTETQYF.

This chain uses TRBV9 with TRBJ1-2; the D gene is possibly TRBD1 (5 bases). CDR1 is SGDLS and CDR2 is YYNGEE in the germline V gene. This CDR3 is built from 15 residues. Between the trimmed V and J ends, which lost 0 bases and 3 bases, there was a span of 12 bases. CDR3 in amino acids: CASSVGATTDYGYTF. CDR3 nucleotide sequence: TGTGCCAGCAGCGTAGGGGCGACGACAGACTATGGCTACACCTTC.

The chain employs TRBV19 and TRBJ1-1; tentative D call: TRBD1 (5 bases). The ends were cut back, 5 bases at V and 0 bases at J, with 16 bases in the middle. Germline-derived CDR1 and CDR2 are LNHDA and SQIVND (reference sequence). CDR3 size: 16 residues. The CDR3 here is CASSAPGLIMNTEAFF. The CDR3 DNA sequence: TGTGCCAGTAGTGCACCGGGACTTATTATGAACACTGAAGCTTTCTTT.

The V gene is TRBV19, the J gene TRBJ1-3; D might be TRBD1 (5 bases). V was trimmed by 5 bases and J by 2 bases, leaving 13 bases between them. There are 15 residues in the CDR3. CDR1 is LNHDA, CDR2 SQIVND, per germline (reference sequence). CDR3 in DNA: TGTGCCAGTAGTTATGGGACGGCACCTGGAAACACCATATATTTT. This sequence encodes CASSYGTAPGNTIYF.

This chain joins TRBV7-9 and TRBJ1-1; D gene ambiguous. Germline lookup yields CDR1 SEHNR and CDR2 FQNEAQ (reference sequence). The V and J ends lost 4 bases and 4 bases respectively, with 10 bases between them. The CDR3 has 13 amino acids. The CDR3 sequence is CASSSQVTTEAFF. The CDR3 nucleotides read TGTGCCAGCAGCTCCCAGGTTACCACTGAAGCTTTCTTT.

CDR3 in amino acids: CASSAGYNSPLHF. Here the CDR3 DNA reads TGCGCCAGCAGTGCCGGATATAATTCACCCCTCCACTTT. This sequence joins TRBV10-2 and TRBJ1-6; D is undetermined. Germline V gene sequence: CDR1 WSHSY, CDR2 SAAADI. The CDR3 extends over 13 amino acids. V lost 4 bases to trimming and J lost 4 bases, with 5 bases between them.

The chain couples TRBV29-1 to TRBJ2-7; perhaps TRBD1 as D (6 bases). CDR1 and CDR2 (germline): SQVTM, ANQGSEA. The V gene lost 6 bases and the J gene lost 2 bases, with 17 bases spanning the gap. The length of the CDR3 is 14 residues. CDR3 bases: TGCAGCGTGGGTGACAGGATTCCTACCTACGAGCAGTACTTC. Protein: CSVGDRIPTYEQYF.

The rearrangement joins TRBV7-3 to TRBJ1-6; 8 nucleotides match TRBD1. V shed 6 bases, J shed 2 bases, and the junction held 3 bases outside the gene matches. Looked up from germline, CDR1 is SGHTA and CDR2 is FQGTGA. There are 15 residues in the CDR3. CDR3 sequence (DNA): TGTGCCAGCAGTACGACAGGGGCCTATAATTCACCCCTCCACTTT. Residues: CASSTTGAYNSPLHF.

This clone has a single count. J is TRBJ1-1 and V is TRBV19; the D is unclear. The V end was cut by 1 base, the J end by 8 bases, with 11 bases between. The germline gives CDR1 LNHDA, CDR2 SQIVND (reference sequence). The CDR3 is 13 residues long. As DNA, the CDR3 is TGTGCCAGTAGTATAGTCCCGGGATCCGAAGCTTTCTTT. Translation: CASSIVPGSEAFF.

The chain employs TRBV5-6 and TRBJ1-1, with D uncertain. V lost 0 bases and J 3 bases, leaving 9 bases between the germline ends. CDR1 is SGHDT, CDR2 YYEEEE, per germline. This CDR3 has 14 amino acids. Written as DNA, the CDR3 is TGTGCCAGCAGCTTGGAGGCAGCCGACACTGAAGCTTTCTTT. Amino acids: CASSLEAADTEAFF.

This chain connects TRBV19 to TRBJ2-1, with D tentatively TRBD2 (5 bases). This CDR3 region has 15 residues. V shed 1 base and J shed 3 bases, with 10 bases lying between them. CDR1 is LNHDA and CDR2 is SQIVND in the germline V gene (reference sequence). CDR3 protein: CASSIGTDYYNEQFF. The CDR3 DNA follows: TGTGCCAGTAGTATAGGGACCGACTACTACAATGAGCAGTTCTTC.

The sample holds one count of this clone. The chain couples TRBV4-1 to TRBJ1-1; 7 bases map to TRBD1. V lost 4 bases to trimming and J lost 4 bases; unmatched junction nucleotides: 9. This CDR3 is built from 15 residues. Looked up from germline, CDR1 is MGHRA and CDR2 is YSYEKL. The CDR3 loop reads CASSPAQGGGTEAFF. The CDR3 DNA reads TGCGCCAGCAGCCCCGCTCAGGGGGGTGGCACTGAAGCTTTCTTT.

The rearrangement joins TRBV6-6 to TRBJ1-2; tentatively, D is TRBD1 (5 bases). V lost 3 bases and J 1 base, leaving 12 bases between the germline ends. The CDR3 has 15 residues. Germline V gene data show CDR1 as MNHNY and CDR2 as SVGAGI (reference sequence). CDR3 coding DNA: TGTGCCAGCAGTTATTCCGCGCAGGGTAACTATGGCTACACCTTC. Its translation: CASSYSAQGNYGYTF.

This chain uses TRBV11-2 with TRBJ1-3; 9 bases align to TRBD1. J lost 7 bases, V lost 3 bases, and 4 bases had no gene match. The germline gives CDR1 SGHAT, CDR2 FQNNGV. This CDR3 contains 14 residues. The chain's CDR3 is CASSLTGGGNTIYF. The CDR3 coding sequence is TGTGCCAGCAGCTTGACAGGGGGAGGGAACACCATATATTTT.